This is a list of T cell receptor beta chains from one sample in a study of CD8 T cells in Susac syndrome. TCRdb processed the immunoSEQ multiplex PCR reads anew with MiXCR; each CDR3 protein has one entry. The sample contains about 150,000 distinct CDR3 sequences, 85% to 95% of which appear only once. Source material: CD4+ T cells from PBMCs. Every receptor here comes from a human donor with Susac syndrome. Each CDR3 is given with its conserved first and last residue. A D gene is named only where the DNA matches it firmly. Some rows mark clone size as missing; the rest say once, few, many or name a class of expanded clone.

j_gene: TRBJ2-2; abundance: .; v_gene: TRBV5-4; d_gene: .; CDR3aa: CASSLVNGELFF; CDR3nt: TGTGCCAGCAGCTTGGTGAACGGGGAGCTGTTTTTT
j_gene: TRBJ1-6; abundance: .; v_gene: TRBV4-1; d_gene: .; CDR3aa: CASSQDSFAVVLSPLHF; CDR3nt: TGCGCCAGCAGCCAAGATTCTTTCGCGGTAGTCTTGTCGCCCCTCCACTTT
j_gene: TRBJ1-2; abundance: .; v_gene: TRBV9; d_gene: .; CDR3aa: CASMPYYGYTF; CDR3nt: TGTGCCAGCATGCCATACTATGGCTACACCTTC
j_gene: TRBJ2-7; abundance: .; v_gene: TRBV6-2/TRBV6-3; d_gene: TRBD1; CDR3aa: CASTPPGTASYEQYF; CDR3nt: TGTGCCAGCACCCCCCCCGGGACAGCATCCTACGAGCAGTACTTC
j_gene: TRBJ1-2; abundance: .; v_gene: TRBV7-6; d_gene: .; CDR3aa: CASSLVGVGYTF; CDR3nt: TGTGCCAGCAGCTTAGTCGGGGTTGGCTACACCTTC
j_gene: TRBJ1-5; abundance: .; v_gene: TRBV2; d_gene: .; CDR3aa: CASRENNQPQHF; CDR3nt: TGTGCCAGCAGGGAGAACAATCAGCCCCAGCATTTT
j_gene: TRBJ1-5; abundance: .; v_gene: TRBV10-3; d_gene: .; CDR3aa: CAISEGVGDQPQHF; CDR3nt: TGTGCCATCAGTGAGGGAGTAGGTGATCAGCCCCAGCATTTT
j_gene: TRBJ2-3; abundance: .; v_gene: TRBV3-1; d_gene: .; CDR3aa: CASSQRPSTDTQYF; CDR3nt: TGTGCCAGCAGCCAGCGTCCATCCACAGATACGCAGTATTTT
j_gene: TRBJ1-2; abundance: .; v_gene: TRBV12-3/TRBV12-4; d_gene: TRBD1; CDR3aa: CASSRAGGYGYTF; CDR3nt: TGTGCCAGCAGTCGAGCAGGGGGCTATGGCTACACCTTC
j_gene: TRBJ2-5; abundance: .; v_gene: TRBV4-1; d_gene: TRBD2; CDR3aa: CASSQGGGQETQYF; CDR3nt: TGCGCCAGCAGCCAAGGGGGGGGACAAGAGACCCAGTACTTC
j_gene: TRBJ2-5; abundance: few; v_gene: TRBV29-1; d_gene: .; CDR3aa: CSVELETQYF; CDR3nt: TGCAGCGTTGAGCTGGAGACCCAGTACTTC
j_gene: TRBJ2-3; abundance: .; v_gene: TRBV15; d_gene: TRBD2; CDR3aa: CATSGASGGADTQYF; CDR3nt: TGTGCCACCAGCGGGGCTAGCGGGGGGGCCGATACGCAGTATTTT
j_gene: TRBJ2-3; abundance: .; v_gene: TRBV11-2; d_gene: .; CDR3aa: CASSLFLGATGDTQYF; CDR3nt: TGTGCCAGCAGCTTATTTCTGGGGGCGACAGGAGATACGCAGTATTTT
j_gene: TRBJ2-5; abundance: .; v_gene: TRBV29-1; d_gene: .; CDR3aa: CSVGPGGQETQYF; CDR3nt: TGCAGCGTTGGCCCCGGGGGCCAAGAGACCCAGTACTTC
j_gene: TRBJ2-7; abundance: .; v_gene: TRBV12-3/TRBV12-4; d_gene: .; CDR3aa: CASSFTGAKYEQYF; CDR3nt: TGTGCCAGCAGTTTCACTGGTGCCAAATACGAGCAGTACTTC
j_gene: TRBJ1-5; abundance: .; v_gene: TRBV20-1; d_gene: .; CDR3aa: CSASGGNQPQHF; CDR3nt: TGCAGTGCTAGTGGGGGGAATCAGCCCCAGCATTTT
j_gene: TRBJ1-5; abundance: once; v_gene: TRBV2; d_gene: .; CDR3aa: CASRDNGVEPPRSNQPQHF; CDR3nt: TGTGCCAGCCGGGACAACGGAGTGGAGCCTCCCCGGAGCAATCAGCCCCAGCATTTT
j_gene: TRBJ2-3; abundance: .; v_gene: TRBV20-1; d_gene: .; CDR3aa: CSALRGALTDTQYF; CDR3nt: TGCAGTGCCCTACGGGGGGCCCTCACAGATACGCAGTATTTT
j_gene: TRBJ1-1; abundance: .; v_gene: TRBV20-1; d_gene: TRBD1; CDR3aa: CSASPQGTEAFF; CDR3nt: TGCAGTGCTAGTCCACAGGGGACTGAAGCTTTCTTT
j_gene: TRBJ2-7; abundance: .; v_gene: TRBV20-1; d_gene: TRBD2; CDR3aa: CSARASGGAREQYF; CDR3nt: TGCAGTGCTAGAGCTAGCGGGGGGGCCCGCGAGCAGTACTTC